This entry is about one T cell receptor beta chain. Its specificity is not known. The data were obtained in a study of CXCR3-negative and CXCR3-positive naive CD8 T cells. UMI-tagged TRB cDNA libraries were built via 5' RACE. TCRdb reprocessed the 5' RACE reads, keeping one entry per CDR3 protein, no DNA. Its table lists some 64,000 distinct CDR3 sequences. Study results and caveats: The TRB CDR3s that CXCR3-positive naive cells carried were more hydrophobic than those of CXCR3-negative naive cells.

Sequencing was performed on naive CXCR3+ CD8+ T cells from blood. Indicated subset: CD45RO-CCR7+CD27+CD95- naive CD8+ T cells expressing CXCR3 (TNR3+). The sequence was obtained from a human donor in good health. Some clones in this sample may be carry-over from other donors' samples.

The CDR3 here is CASSPIFMGELFF. The V call is TRBV7-9, the J call TRBJ2-2. Germline-derived CDR1 and CDR2 are SEHNR and FQNEAQ (reference sequence). CDR3 length equals 13 residues.